This T cell receptor (beta chain) was captured by sequencing in a study of blood T cells in healthy people across ages. A remark on this clonotype: Its antigen remains unidentified.

The V gene's germline CDR1 is DFQATT and CDR2 SNEGSKA (reference sequence). The V end was cut by 5 bases, the J end by 2 bases, with 17 bases between. This CDR3 spans 15 amino acids. Next came a second PCR, run for about 6 to 12 cycles, which used a sample-barcoded 5' primer along with a J-beta primer mix. TCRdb recomputed calls from the 5' RACE reads with MiXCR, one row per CDR3 protein. Of some 780,000 distinct CDR3 sequences in the sample, about 56% were seen once. Study outcomes and limitations: Researchers report that TCR beta diversity correlated strongly with naive T cell percentage.

This receptor was taken from a man aged 35-49 years in good health. Sequencing was carried out using blood. The chain couples TRBV20-1 to TRBJ2-3; D call uncertain. In nucleotides, the CDR3 is TGCAGTGCTCCAGAGACGTGGGATTACACAGATACGCAGTATTTT. As protein: CSAPETWDYTDTQYF.